Listed below are T cell receptor beta chains from one sample, sequenced in a study of T cell changes during pregnancy in multiple sclerosis. TCRdb's table, derived via immunoSEQ multiplex PCR, lists solely in-frame clones and lacks some. The profile shows around 69,000 clones, around 90% of them singletons. Sequencing used peripheral blood, obtained in the second trimester of pregnancy. The receptor set was obtained from a female donor in good health, enrolled as a control in a pregnancy study. CDR3s include the opening cysteine and the closing phenylalanine or tryptophan.

CASSLAGGYNEQFF	TRBV27	TRBJ2-1
CASAKQGPIYGYTF	TRBV28	TRBJ1-2
CASSGENRGTGELFF	TRBV6-1	TRBJ2-2
CASSQEGNLAGPDTQYF	TRBV4-2	TRBJ2-3
CASSLEWRVDYEQYF	TRBV7-2	TRBJ2-7
CASTLTIHTQYF	TRBV7-9	TRBJ2-3
CASSPRQASYEQYF	TRBV18	TRBJ2-7
CASSYSTGTGELFF	TRBV6-5	TRBJ2-2
CASSPGPSTDTQYF	TRBV6-4	TRBJ2-3
CASSLQGPTNEKLFF	TRBV7-2	TRBJ1-4
CASSESPAEWNTEAFF	TRBV10-2	TRBJ1-1
CASTSEVTWEKLFF	TRBV6-6	TRBJ1-4
CSAPIADTQYF	TRBV20-1	TRBJ2-3
CASSLYRGAPPYF	TRBV5-6	TRBJ2-5
CASSILTVTGDTEAFF	TRBV19	TRBJ1-1
CASSHDPMAAVTGGTGELFF	TRBV18	TRBJ2-2
CASSPRGWTSDTDTQYF	TRBV7-3	TRBJ2-3
CASSRRTGVFWEQYF	TRBV4-1	TRBJ2-7
CASSTGGDTQYF	TRBV6-5	TRBJ2-3
CASSLSLGNTEAFF	TRBV28	TRBJ1-1
CASSWDGGLAATKTQYF	TRBV7-6	TRBJ2-5
CASSLRTGALNYGYTF	TRBV5-1	TRBJ1-2
CASSLSYNEQFF	TRBV13	TRBJ2-1
CASSERENTEAFF	TRBV6-4	TRBJ1-1
CASSYYQGATNQPQHF	TRBV6-6	TRBJ1-5
CASSVTGHEAFF	TRBV2	TRBJ1-1
CASGLGTSGGGDTQYF	TRBV12-5	TRBJ2-3
CASSVGAGGAYNEQFF	TRBV9	TRBJ2-1
CASSLTGNEAFF	TRBV13	TRBJ1-1
CASSGQGNYGYTF	TRBV11-2	TRBJ1-2
CASSLRAGGAHNEQFF	TRBV7-9	TRBJ2-1
CASSTYRGRNTGELFF	TRBV28	TRBJ2-2
CASSPRDNSGNTIYF	TRBV5-8	TRBJ1-3
CASSWIVGAGEAFF	TRBV6-5	TRBJ1-1
CASSLSGSETQYF	TRBV5-4	TRBJ2-5